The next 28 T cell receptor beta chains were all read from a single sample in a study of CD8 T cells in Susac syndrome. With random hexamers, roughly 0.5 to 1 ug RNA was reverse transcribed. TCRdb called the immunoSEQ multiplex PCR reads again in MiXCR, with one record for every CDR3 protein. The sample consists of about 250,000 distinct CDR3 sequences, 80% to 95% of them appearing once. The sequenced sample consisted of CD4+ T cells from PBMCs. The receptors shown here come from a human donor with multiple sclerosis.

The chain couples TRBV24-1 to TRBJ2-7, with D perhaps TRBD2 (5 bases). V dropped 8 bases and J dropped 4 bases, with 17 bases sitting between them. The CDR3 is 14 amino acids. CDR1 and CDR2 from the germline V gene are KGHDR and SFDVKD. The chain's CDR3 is CATTGSQLGYEQYV. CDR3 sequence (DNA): TGTGCCACCACGGGGTCTCAGCTCGGTTACGAGCAGTACGTC.

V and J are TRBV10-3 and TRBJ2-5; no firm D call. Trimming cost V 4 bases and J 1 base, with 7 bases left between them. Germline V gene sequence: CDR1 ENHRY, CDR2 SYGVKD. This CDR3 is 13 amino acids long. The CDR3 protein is CAISGTAQETQYF. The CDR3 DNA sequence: TGTGCCATCAGTGGTACAGCCCAAGAGACCCAGTACTTC.

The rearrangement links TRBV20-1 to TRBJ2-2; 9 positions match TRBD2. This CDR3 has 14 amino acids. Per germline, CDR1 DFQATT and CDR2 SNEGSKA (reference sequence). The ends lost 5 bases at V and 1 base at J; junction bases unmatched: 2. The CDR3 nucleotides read TGCAGTGCTCCGACTAGCGGGAACACCGGGGAGCTGTTTTTT. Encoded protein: CSAPTSGNTGELFF.

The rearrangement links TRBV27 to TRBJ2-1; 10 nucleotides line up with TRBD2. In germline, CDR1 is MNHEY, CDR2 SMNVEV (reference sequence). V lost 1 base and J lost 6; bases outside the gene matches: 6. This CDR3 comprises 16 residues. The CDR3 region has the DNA TGTGCCAGCAGTTTATTATCTAGCGGGAGTGGCAATGAGCAGTTCTTC. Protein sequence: CASSLLSSGSGNEQFF.

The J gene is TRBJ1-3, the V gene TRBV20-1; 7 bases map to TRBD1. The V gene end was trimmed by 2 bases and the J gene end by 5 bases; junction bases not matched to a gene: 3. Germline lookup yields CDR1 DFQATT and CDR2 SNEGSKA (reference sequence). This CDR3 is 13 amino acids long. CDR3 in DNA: TGCAGTGCTAGAACGACAGGGAGAAACACCATATATTTT. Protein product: CSARTTGRNTIYF.

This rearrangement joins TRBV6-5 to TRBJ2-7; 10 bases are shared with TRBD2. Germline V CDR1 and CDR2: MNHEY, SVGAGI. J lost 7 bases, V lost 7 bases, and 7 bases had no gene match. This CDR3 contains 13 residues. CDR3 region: CASTLSGGREQYF. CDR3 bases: TGTGCCAGCACCCTTAGCGGGGGGCGTGAGCAGTACTTC.

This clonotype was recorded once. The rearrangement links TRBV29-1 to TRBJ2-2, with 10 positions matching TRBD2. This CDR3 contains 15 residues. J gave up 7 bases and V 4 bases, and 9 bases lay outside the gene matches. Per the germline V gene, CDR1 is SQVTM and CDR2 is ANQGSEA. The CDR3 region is CSVGRLAGANGELFF. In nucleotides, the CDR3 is TGCAGCGTTGGAAGGCTAGCGGGAGCTAACGGGGAGCTGTTTTTT.

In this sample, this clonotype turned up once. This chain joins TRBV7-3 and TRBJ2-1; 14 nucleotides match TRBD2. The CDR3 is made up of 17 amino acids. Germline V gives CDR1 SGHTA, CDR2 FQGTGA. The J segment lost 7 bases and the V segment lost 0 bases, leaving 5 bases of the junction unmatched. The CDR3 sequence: CASSLTRLAGGQNEQFF. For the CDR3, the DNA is TGTGCCAGCAGCTTAACGCGACTAGCGGGGGGGCAGAATGAGCAGTTCTTC.

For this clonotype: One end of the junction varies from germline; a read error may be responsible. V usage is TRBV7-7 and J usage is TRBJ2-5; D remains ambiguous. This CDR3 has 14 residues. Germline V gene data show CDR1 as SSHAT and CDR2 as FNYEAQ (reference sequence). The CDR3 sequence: CASSPPMPQETQYF. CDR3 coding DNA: TGTGCTAGCAGCCCGCCCATGCCTCAAGAGACCCAGTACTTC. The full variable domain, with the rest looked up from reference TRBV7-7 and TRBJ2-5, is GAGVSQSPRYKVTKRGQDVTLRCDPISSHATLYWYQQALGQGPEFLTYFNYEAQPDKSGLPSDRFSAERPEGSISTLTIQRTEQRDSAMYRCASSPPMPQETQYFGPGTRLLVL.

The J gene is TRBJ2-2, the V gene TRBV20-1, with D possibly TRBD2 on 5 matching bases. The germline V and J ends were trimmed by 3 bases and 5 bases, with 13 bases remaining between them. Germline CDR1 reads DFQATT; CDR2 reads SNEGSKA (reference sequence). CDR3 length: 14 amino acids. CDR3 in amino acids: CSARGADGTGELFF. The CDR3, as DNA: TGCAGTGCTAGGGGAGCCGACGGGACCGGGGAGCTGTTTTTT.

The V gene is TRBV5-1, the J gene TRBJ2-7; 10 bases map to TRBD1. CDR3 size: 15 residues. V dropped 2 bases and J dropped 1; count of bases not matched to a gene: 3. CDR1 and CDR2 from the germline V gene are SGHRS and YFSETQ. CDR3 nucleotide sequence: TGCGCCAGCAGCTTAGGGACAGGGGCGTCCTACGAGCAGTACGTC. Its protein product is CASSLGTGASYEQYV.

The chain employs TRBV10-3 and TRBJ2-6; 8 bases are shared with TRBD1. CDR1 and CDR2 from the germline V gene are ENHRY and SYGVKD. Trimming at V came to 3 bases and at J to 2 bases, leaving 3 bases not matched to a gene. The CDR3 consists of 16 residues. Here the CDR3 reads CAISDTDRAGANVLTF. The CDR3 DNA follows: TGTGCCATCAGTGATACGGACAGGGCTGGGGCCAACGTCCTGACTTTC.

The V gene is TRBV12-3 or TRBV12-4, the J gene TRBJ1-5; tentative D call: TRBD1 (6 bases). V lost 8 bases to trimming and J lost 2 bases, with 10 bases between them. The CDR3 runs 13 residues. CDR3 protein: CASRSGGNQPQHF. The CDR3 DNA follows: TGTGCCAGCCGGTCAGGGGGCAATCAGCCCCAGCATTTT.

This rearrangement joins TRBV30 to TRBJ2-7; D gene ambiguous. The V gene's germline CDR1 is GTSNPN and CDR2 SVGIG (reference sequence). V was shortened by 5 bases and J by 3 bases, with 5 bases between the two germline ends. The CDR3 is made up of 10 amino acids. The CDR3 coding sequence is TGTGCCTGGGGTTTCTACGAGCAGTACTTC. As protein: CAWGFYEQYF.

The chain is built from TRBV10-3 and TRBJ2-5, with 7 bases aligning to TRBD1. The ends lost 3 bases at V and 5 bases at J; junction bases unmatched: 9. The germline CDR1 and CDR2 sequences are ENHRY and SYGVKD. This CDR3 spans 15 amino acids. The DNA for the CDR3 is TGTGCCATCAGTGAAGACAGGGCCCGTTCGGAGACCCAGTACTTC. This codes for CAISEDRARSETQYF.

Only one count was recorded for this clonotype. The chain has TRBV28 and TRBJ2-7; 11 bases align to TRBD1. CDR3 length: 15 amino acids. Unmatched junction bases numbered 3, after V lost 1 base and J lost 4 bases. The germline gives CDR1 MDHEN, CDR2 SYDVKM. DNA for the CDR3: TGTGCCAGCAGTTTATACGGGACAGGGGGTTACGAGCAGTACTTC. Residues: CASSLYGTGGYEQYF.

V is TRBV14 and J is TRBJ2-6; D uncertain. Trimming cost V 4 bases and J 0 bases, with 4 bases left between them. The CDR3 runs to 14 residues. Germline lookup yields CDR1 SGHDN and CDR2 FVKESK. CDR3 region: CASSRPSGANVLTF. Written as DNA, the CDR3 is TGTGCCAGCAGCCGACCCTCTGGGGCCAACGTCCTGACTTTC.

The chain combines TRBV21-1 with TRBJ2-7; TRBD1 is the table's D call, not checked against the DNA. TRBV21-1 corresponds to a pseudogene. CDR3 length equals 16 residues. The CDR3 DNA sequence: TGTGCCAGCAGCAAATCTCGACAGGAGATCTCCTACGAGCAGTACTTC. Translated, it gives CASSKSRQEISYEQYF.

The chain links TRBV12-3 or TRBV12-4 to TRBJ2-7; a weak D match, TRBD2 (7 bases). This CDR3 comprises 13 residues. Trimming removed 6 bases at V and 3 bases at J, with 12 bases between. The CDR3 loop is CASRRGTIYEQYF. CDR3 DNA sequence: TGTGCCAGCAGGAGGGGGACTATCTACGAGCAGTACTTC.

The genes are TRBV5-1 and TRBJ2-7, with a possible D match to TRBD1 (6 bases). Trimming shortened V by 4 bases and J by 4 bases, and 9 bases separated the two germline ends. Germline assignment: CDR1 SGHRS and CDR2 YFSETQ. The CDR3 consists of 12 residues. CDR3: CASSTGTYEQYF. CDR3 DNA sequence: TGCGCCAGCAGCACCGGGACATACGAGCAGTACTTC.

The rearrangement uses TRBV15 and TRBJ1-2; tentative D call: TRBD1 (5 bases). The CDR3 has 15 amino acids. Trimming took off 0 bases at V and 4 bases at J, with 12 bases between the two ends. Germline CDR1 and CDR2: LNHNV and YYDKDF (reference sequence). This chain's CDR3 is CATSRDLGGGYGYTF. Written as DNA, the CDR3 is TGTGCCACCAGCAGAGATCTGGGGGGAGGCTATGGCTACACCTTC.

As DNA, the CDR3 is TGTGCCACCAGTGACCCCGGGACAGGGAATCGTGGCTACACCTTC. This encodes CATSDPGTGNRGYTF. This sequence joins TRBV24-1 and TRBJ1-2; 9 nucleotides align to TRBD1. CDR3 length: 15 residues. J was trimmed by 7 bases and V by 4 bases; bases with no gene match: 9. CDR1 is KGHDR, CDR2 SFDVKD, per germline.

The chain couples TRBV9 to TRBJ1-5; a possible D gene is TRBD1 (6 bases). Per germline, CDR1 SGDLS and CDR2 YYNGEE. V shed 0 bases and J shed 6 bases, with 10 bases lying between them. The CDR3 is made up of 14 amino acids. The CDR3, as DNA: TGTGCCAGCAGCGTAGGAACAGGGCTTCAGCCCCAGCATTTT. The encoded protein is CASSVGTGLQPQHF.

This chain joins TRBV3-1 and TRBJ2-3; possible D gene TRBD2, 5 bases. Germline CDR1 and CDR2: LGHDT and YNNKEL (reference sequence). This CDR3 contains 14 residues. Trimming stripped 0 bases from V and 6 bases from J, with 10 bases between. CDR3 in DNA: TGTGCCAGCAGCCAAGATTGGACTGCCGATACGCAGTATTTT. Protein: CASSQDWTADTQYF.

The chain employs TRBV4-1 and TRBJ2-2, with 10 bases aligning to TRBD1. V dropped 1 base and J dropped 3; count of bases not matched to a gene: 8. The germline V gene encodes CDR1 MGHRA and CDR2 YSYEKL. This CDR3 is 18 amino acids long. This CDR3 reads CASSQGQGALRDTGELFF. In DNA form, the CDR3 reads TGCGCCAGCAGCCAAGGACAGGGGGCCCTGAGGGACACCGGGGAGCTGTTTTTT.

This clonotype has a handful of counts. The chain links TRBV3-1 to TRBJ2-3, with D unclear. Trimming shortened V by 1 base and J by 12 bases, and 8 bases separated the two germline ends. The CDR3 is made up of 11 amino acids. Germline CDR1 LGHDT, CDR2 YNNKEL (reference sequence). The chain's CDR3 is CASSQGSTQYF. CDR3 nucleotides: TGTGCCAGCAGCCAAGGTAGCACTCAGTATTTT.

In DNA form, the CDR3 reads TGCAGTGCGGCCAGTACAGGAGAGACCCAGTACTTC. This codes for CSAASTGETQYF. This chain connects TRBV20-1 to TRBJ2-5; D may be TRBD1 (5 bases). The CDR3 is 12 amino acids. Germline V lookup: CDR1 DFQATT, CDR2 SNEGSKA (reference sequence). Trimming removed 6 bases from V and 4 bases from J, with 12 bases in between.

CDR3 sequence (DNA): TGCGCCAGCAGCTATAGCGGGGGATACAATGAGCAGTTCTTC. Its protein is CASSYSGGYNEQFF. The chain is built from TRBV5-1 and TRBJ2-1, with 9 nucleotides matching TRBD2. The CDR3 is 14 amino acids. The junction had 2 bases not matched to a gene; V was cut back by 3 bases and J by 4 bases. Germline CDR1 reads SGHRS; CDR2 reads YFSETQ.